These 27 T cell receptor beta chains came from one sample sequenced in a study of blood T cell repertoires in COVID-19. Sequencing was performed with immunoSEQ multiplex PCR; in TCRdb, only in-frame clones are kept and a portion is missing. This sample has under 350,000 clones, with around 82% found just once. Material for sequencing was peripheral blood. Receptor source: a woman in her forties or fifties who had recovered from COVID-19.

CDR3 sequence (DNA): TGTGCCAGCAGCGTATTGAGACCCGGCAGGTCGGACAGGGATTGTCCGAGTCCTTACGAGCAGTACTTC. Residues: CASSVLRPGRSDRDCPSPYEQYF. V and J are TRBV9 and TRBJ2-7; 8 bases are shared with TRBD1. The CDR3 loop spans 23 amino acids. In germline, CDR1 is SGDLS, CDR2 YYNGEE. With 1 base clipped from V and 4 bases from J, the junction kept 31 bases outside the gene matches. The full variable domain, completed using reference TRBV9 and TRBJ2-7, is DSGVTQTPKHLITATGQRVTLRCSPRSGDLSVYWYQQSLDQGLQFLIQYYNGEERAKGNILERFSAQQFPDLHSELNLSSLELGDSALYFCASSVLRPGRSDRDCPSPYEQYFGPGTRLTVT.

The gene calls are TRBV28 and TRBJ1-4; 7 nucleotides match TRBD1. Germline lookup yields CDR1 MDHEN and CDR2 SYDVKM. CDR3 length equals 12 residues. With V trimmed by 7 bases and J by 5 bases, 1 base remained unmatched. This chain's CDR3 is CASKQGNEKLFF. The CDR3 region has the DNA TGTGCCAGCAAACAGGGGAATGAAAAACTGTTTTTT.

This rearrangement joins TRBV7-9 to TRBJ2-7; TRBD1 matches 9 bases. The germline CDR1 and CDR2 sequences are SEHNR and FQNEAQ (reference sequence). The length of the CDR3 is 14 residues. V dropped 8 bases and J dropped 6; count of bases not matched to a gene: 11. The chain's CDR3 is CASPSGTGSAEQYF. CDR3 sequence (DNA): TGTGCCAGCCCCTCCGGGACAGGGTCCGCCGAGCAGTACTTC.

CDR3 DNA sequence: TGTGCCAGCAGTACAGGGTATGAAAACACCATATATTTT. As protein: CASSTGYENTIYF. The V gene is TRBV6-5, the J gene TRBJ1-3; perhaps TRBD1 as D (6 bases). V gave up 5 bases and J gave up 6 bases, with 11 bases separating them. This CDR3 region has 13 residues. Germline CDR1 is MNHEY and CDR2 is SVGAGI.

The V and J genes are TRBV7-8 and TRBJ1-2; 11 nucleotides agree with TRBD1. Losses at the gene ends were 4 bases for V and 1 base for J; bases not matched to a gene: 8. Germline CDR1 SGHVS, CDR2 FQNEAQ. CDR3 length: 17 residues. CDR3 DNA: TGTGCCAGCAGCTCCCGGGACAGGGGGTTAGTTAACTATGGCTACACCTTC. As protein: CASSSRDRGLVNYGYTF.

The gene calls are TRBV29-1 and TRBJ1-4; perhaps TRBD1 as D (5 bases). This CDR3 is 14 amino acids long. Germline V gene sequence: CDR1 SQVTM, CDR2 ANQGSEA. Trimming took 7 bases from V and 5 from J, leaving 17 bases between them. CDR3 region: CSAAGRQKNEKLFF. The CDR3, as DNA: TGCAGCGCCGCCGGGAGACAGAAAAATGAAAAACTGTTTTTT. Full variable domain (remainder filled in from reference TRBV29-1 and TRBJ1-4): SAVISQKPSRDICQRGTSLTIQCQVDSQVTMMFWYRQQPGQSLTLIATANQGSEATYESGFVIDKFPISRPNLTFSTLTVSNMSPEDSSIYLCSAAGRQKNEKLFFGSGTQLSVL.

The chain is built from TRBV2 and TRBJ2-5; D gene ambiguous. Per the germline V gene, CDR1 is SNHLY and CDR2 is FYNNEI. V lost 8 bases and J lost 5, with 12 bases in between. This CDR3 spans 12 amino acids. The DNA for the CDR3 is TGTGCCAGCTTCTGGAGCGAGGAGACCCAGTACTTC. Translation gives CASFWSEETQYF. Filled out from reference TRBV2 and TRBJ2-5, the complete variable domain reads EPEVTQTPSHQVTQMGQEVILRCVPISNHLYFYWYRQILGQKVEFLVSFYNNEISEKSEIFDDQFSVERPDGSNFTLKIRSTKLEDSAMYFCASFWSEETQYFGPGTRLLVL.

The chain carries TRBV7-2 and TRBJ1-2; 11 bases are a match to TRBD1. V gave up 3 bases and J gave up 4 bases; unmatched junction bases: 10. The CDR3 has 17 amino acids. Germline assignment: CDR1 SGHTA and CDR2 FQGNSA. The CDR3 protein is CASSLLGQGAVVYGYTF. Written as DNA, the CDR3 is TGTGCCAGCAGCTTGCTAGGACAGGGGGCAGTGGTCTATGGCTACACCTTC.

The chain has TRBV6-5 and TRBJ2-7; a possible D gene is TRBD1 (6 bases). V was cut by 5 bases and J by 3 bases, with 11 bases left in between. Germline CDR1 and CDR2: MNHEY and SVGAGI. The CDR3 runs 13 residues. CDR3 protein: CASSPGHYYEQYF. CDR3 bases: TGTGCCAGCAGTCCGGGACACTACTACGAGCAGTACTTC.

The chain combines TRBV5-4 with TRBJ1-2, with no clear D. The V gene's germline CDR1 is SGHNT and CDR2 YYREEE (reference sequence). The CDR3 has 14 amino acids. Trimming took off 0 bases at V and 3 bases at J, with 9 bases between the two ends. CDR3 nucleotides: TGTGCCAGCAGCTTGGAGGGAGCGGACTATGGCTACACCTTC. Translating it yields CASSLEGADYGYTF. Drawing the rest from reference TRBV5-4 and TRBJ1-2, the complete variable domain is ETGVTQSPTHLIKTRGQQVTLRCSSQSGHNTVSWYQQALGQGPQFIFQYYREEENGRGNFPPRFSGLQFPNYSSELNVNALELDDSALYLCASSLEGADYGYTFGSGTRLTVV.

J is TRBJ2-7 and V is TRBV5-6, with TRBD1 matching over 7 bases. The CDR3 is 14 residues long. The J segment lost 0 bases and the V segment lost 0 bases, leaving 0 bases of the junction unmatched. CDR1 is SGHDT, CDR2 YYEEEE, per germline. Here the CDR3 reads CASSLGDSSYEQYF. For the CDR3, the DNA is TGTGCCAGCAGCTTGGGGGACAGCTCCTACGAGCAGTACTTC.

This chain uses TRBV5-1 with TRBJ1-2; the D gene is possibly TRBD1 (6 bases). The V gene lost 6 bases and the J gene lost 10 bases, with 22 bases spanning the gap. Germline assignment: CDR1 SGHRS and CDR2 YFSETQ. The CDR3 loop spans 14 amino acids. The CDR3 here is CASKGTQGLGDYTF. CDR3 bases: TGCGCCAGCAAAGGGACACAGGGATTAGGTGACTACACCTTC.

This chain links TRBV10-3 with TRBJ2-2; 10 bases line up with TRBD2. After removal of 4 bases from V and 2 bases from J, the junction contained 10 bases not matched to a gene. The germline V gene encodes CDR1 ENHRY and CDR2 SYGVKD. The CDR3 is 18 residues long. Here the CDR3 DNA reads TGTGCCATCAGTGGCGGGATAGCGGGGGGTATAAACACCGGGGAGCTGTTTTTT. It yields the protein CAISGGIAGGINTGELFF.

This rearrangement joins TRBV28 to TRBJ2-1; 9 positions agree with TRBD1. With V trimmed by 6 bases and J by 4 bases, 7 bases remained unmatched. The CDR3 contains 15 residues. Germline-derived CDR1 and CDR2 are MDHEN and SYDVKM. The CDR3 bases are TGTGCCAGCAGGATGGGACAGGGCGCTTACAATGAGCAGTTCTTC. Translating gives CASRMGQGAYNEQFF.

To note about this clone: Other DNA sequences within the sample encode an identical CDR3. The J gene is TRBJ2-7, the V gene TRBV6-2 or TRBV6-3; the D gene is possibly TRBD1 (6 bases). Trimming removed 6 bases from V and 0 bases from J, with 12 bases in between. In germline, CDR1 is MNHEY, CDR2 SVGEGT. The CDR3 is made up of 14 amino acids. The CDR3 coding sequence is TGTGCCAGCAGCCTGGACAGAGGCTCCTACGAGCAGTACTTC. Protein: CASSLDRGSYEQYF.

The chain joins TRBV29-1 to TRBJ2-5; D is uncertain. Deletions cut 3 bases from V and 2 bases from J, with 7 bases between. CDR3 size: 12 residues. Germline V CDR1 and CDR2: SQVTM, ANQGSEA. The CDR3 region is CSVDRGQETQYF. In DNA, the CDR3 is TGCAGCGTTGATAGAGGTCAAGAGACCCAGTACTTC.

The CDR3 loop reads CASSSMPTTVSGNTIYF. CDR3 nucleotides: TGTGCCAGCAGCTCAATGCCAACTACCGTCTCTGGAAACACCATATATTTT. This chain joins TRBV7-2 and TRBJ1-3; D is uncertain. Germline CDR1 and CDR2: SGHTA and FQGNSA. V lost 4 bases and J 0 bases, leaving 16 bases between the germline ends. The CDR3 extends over 17 amino acids.

The chain couples TRBV20-1 to TRBJ1-5; D remains ambiguous. Germline V lookup: CDR1 DFQATT, CDR2 SNEGSKA (reference sequence). Trimming took 3 bases from V and 2 from J, leaving 11 bases between them. The length of the CDR3 is 14 residues. The CDR3 bases are TGCAGTGCTAGTAGCCCCTATGGCAATCAGCCCCAGCATTTT. Encoded protein: CSASSPYGNQPQHF.

V and J are TRBV7-3 and TRBJ1-2; tentatively, D is TRBD1 (6 bases). Germline-derived CDR1 and CDR2 are SGHTA and FQGTGA. The CDR3 sequence is 13 residues long. V was clipped by 1 base and J by 11 bases, with 14 bases between them. CDR3 DNA sequence: TGTGCCAGCAGCTTAAGCTCGGACAGCGGATACACCTTC. Translated: CASSLSSDSGYTF.

J is TRBJ1-4 and V is TRBV5-1; 7 nucleotides line up with TRBD1. The CDR3 has 14 amino acids. Germline V gene data show CDR1 as SGHRS and CDR2 as YFSETQ. The V gene end was trimmed by 4 bases and the J gene end by 4 bases; junction bases not matched to a gene: 4. The CDR3 region has the DNA TGCGCCAGCAGCAGGGGACAGAATAATGAAAAACTGTTTTTT. Protein sequence: CASSRGQNNEKLFF. The variable domain in full, completed from reference TRBV5-1 and TRBJ1-4, reads KAGVTQTPRYLIKTRGQQVTLSCSPISGHRSVSWYQQTPGQGLQFLFEYFSETQRNKGNFPGRFSGRQFSNSRSEMNVSTLELGDSALYLCASSRGQNNEKLFFGSGTQLSVL.

The CDR3 region is CASGLDRADTQYF. In DNA, the CDR3 is TGTGCTAGTGGTTTGGACAGGGCAGATACGCAGTATTTT. The genes are TRBV12-5 and TRBJ2-3; perhaps TRBD1 as D (6 bases). CDR3 length: 13 residues. V lost 1 base and J lost 4, with 6 bases in between. CDR1 is LGHNT, CDR2 FRNRAP, per germline.

The V call is TRBV5-5, the J call TRBJ1-1; 9 bases line up with TRBD1. V shed 2 bases, J shed 4 bases, and the junction held 3 bases outside the gene matches. This CDR3 region has 14 residues. Germline V gene sequence: CDR1 SGHKS, CDR2 YYEKEE (reference sequence). Here the CDR3 DNA reads TGTGCCAGCAGCTTTGACAGGGGGTTCACTGAAGCTTTCTTT. It yields the protein CASSFDRGFTEAFF.

The sample holds a few counts of this clone. The rearrangement links TRBV4-1 to TRBJ1-5; 7 positions match TRBD1. The CDR3 sequence is 16 residues long. Germline CDR1 reads MGHRA; CDR2 reads YSYEKL. Losses at the gene ends were 4 bases for V and 6 bases for J; bases not matched to a gene: 12. Written as DNA, the CDR3 is TGCGCCAGCAGCCCGCAGCCTCGACAGGGCGTTCAGCCCCAGCATTTT. Translated: CASSPQPRQGVQPQHF.

The rearrangement uses TRBV5-1 and TRBJ2-5, with 11 bases aligning to TRBD1. Germline V gene data show CDR1 as SGHRS and CDR2 as YFSETQ. Unmatched junction bases numbered 4, after V lost 6 bases and J lost 3 bases. The CDR3 length is 14 residues. The CDR3 region is CASKDRGRKETQYF. The CDR3 nucleotides read TGCGCCAGCAAGGACAGGGGGCGAAAAGAGACCCAGTACTTC.

The CDR3 sequence: CASSYRGTIQETQYF. The CDR3 coding sequence is TGTGCCAGCAGTTACCGAGGGACTATACAAGAGACCCAGTACTTC. This chain uses TRBV6-2 or TRBV6-3 with TRBJ2-5; TRBD2 matches at 7 bases. The J segment lost 2 bases and the V segment lost 2 bases, leaving 5 bases of the junction unmatched. From germline, CDR1 is MNHEY and CDR2 SVGEGT. The CDR3 sequence is 15 residues long.

The rearrangement links TRBV9 to TRBJ1-2; TRBD1 matches at 7 bases. Looked up from germline, CDR1 is SGDLS and CDR2 is YYNGEE. The CDR3 is 14 amino acids. V was pared by 0 bases and J by 7 bases, with 6 bases of the junction left unmatched. The DNA for the CDR3 is TGTGCCAGCAGCGTAGTAGGGGGCTCCCCTGGCTACACCTTC. Residues: CASSVVGGSPGYTF.

J is TRBJ2-7 and V is TRBV19; 7 positions agree with TRBD1. The length of the CDR3 is 14 residues. Germline assignment: CDR1 LNHDA and CDR2 SQIVND (reference sequence). V dropped 7 bases and J dropped 2; count of bases not matched to a gene: 8. In DNA, the CDR3 is TGTGCCAGTACCGGCCCGGGACAGACCTACGAGCAGTACTTC. It is translated as CASTGPGQTYEQYF.